This TCR beta chain was sequenced during a study of T cell responses to AZD1222 COVID-19 vaccine. Assay: immunoSEQ multiplex PCR; the TCRdb copy retains only in-frame clones and omits some. The repertoire holds roughly 120,000 clones, with about 86% as singletons. Germline V gene data show CDR1 as SEHNR and CDR2 as FQNEAQ (reference sequence). The CDR3 is 14 residues long. V lost 5 bases and J 2 bases, leaving 13 bases between the germline ends. In its sample, this clone was seen a few times. The genes are TRBV7-9 and TRBJ2-7; no reliable D call. This TCR came from an adult who received the AZD1222 COVID-19 vaccine. The sequences come from peripheral blood, collected 28 days after the second AZD1222 dose. CDR3 amino acids: CASSQERRTYEQYF. The CDR3 DNA sequence: TGTGCCAGCAGCCAGGAGCGCAGGACCTACGAGCAGTACTTC.